This T cell receptor (beta chain) was retrieved from a study of OX40 agonist ivuxolimab in advanced cancers. Notes on the research overall: Ivuxolimab was an agonistic, fully human IgG2 monoclonal antibody directed against OX40 (CD134), a costimulatory receptor. Intravenous ivuxolimab was administered to patients every 2 weeks at six dose levels: 0.01, 0.1, 0.3, 1.5, 3 and 10 mg/kg. Among the roughly 52 dose-escalation patients, some 20 had hepatocellular carcinoma, around 15 melanoma, 9 renal cell carcinoma and 9 head and neck cancer. In the dose-escalation cohort, 82.7% of patients were male, and the mean age was approximately 55 years, with a range of about 20 to 79. Prior anti-PD-1, anti-PD-L1 or anti-CTLA-4 therapy was permitted, and checkpoint inhibitors had been received by 40% to 50% of dose-escalation patients. Three dose-escalation patients achieved partial responses, one with hepatocellular carcinoma and two with cutaneous melanoma. Peripheral TCRbeta sequencing was intended to test whether TCR sequence diversity was altered and clonal T-cell expansion was caused by ivuxolimab. The paper describes the monotherapy dose-escalation part (N of about 52 patients) of the phase I trial of ivuxolimab.

The CDR3 holds 13 amino acids from the cysteine to the phenylalanine. Only the CDR3 DNA is retained, 39 bases long and in frame from the first base. V was cut back by 5 bases and J by 6 bases, leaving a gap of 13 bases between them. The CDR1 and CDR2 encoded by the germline V gene (reference sequence) are MNHEY and SMNVEV. Patients with autoimmune disease history or receiving systemic immunosuppression were excluded from the trial. Peripheral blood for TCR sequencing was collected from all dose cohorts at baseline, on cycle 4 day 1, and on cycle 7 day 1. The samples were drawn from a first-in-human, open-label, multicenter phase I dose-escalation trial of ivuxolimab. Adults with locally advanced or metastatic head and neck squamous cell, hepatocellular, melanoma or renal cell carcinoma were enrolled in the trial. Before TCR sequencing, CD4+ and CD8+ T cells were separately sorted from peripheral blood.

The paper's findings and limits, for the study overall: In the 0.1-3.0 mg/kg groups, partial responders had among the lowest normalized peripheral clonal expansion, particularly in CD8+ T cells. Low levels of normalized T-cell clonal expansion were also shown by some nonresponding patients. After ivuxolimab, expanded clones were on average more numerous among CD8+ T cells than among CD4+ T cells. At doses of 0.1 to 3.0 mg/kg, clonal expansion of both CD4+ and CD8+ blood T cells was observed from baseline to week 6. Which antigens the clonally expanded peripheral T cells were specific for was not determined.

About this clone itself: Its cognate antigen has yet to be identified. No much larger clone is present one base from it, and per-base qualities are unavailable.

Genomic DNA was isolated from the sorted cells so that the TCRbeta CDR3 region could be sequenced. TCRbeta CDR3 regions were sequenced using the immunoSEQ Assay. Here the immuneACCESS table is served through TCRdb, limited to in-frame sequences with V and J called. Missing clones are a known gap in these copies; in checked studies unresolved V genes cover under half, and the rest lacks a known reason. The sample profile shows around 100,000 clones; 89% of them were found once. The ten most abundant clones make up about 0.15% of the sample. The rearranged chain carries TRBV27 and TRBJ1-1; TRBD1 is a possible D gene, resting on 6 matching bases. The sequenced sample was CD4+ or CD8+ T cells sorted from blood, obtained in a trial of the OX40 agonist ivuxolimab. The clonotype originates from an adult with an advanced solid tumor such as melanoma, head and neck, liver or kidney cancer. For the CDR3, the sequence is CASSHRQAPEAFF. Read as DNA, the sequence is TGTGCCAGCAGTCACCGACAGGCCCCTGAAGCTTTCTTT.